This T cell receptor (beta chain) was sequenced during a study of blood T cell repertoires in COVID-19. Background on the study: From the United States, Italy and Spain came samples of acute and convalescent COVID-19. Sources were T cells, B-cell-depleted T cells, or PBMCs; the material itself was cDNA or gDNA.

While infection was still active, Seattle patients were enrolled and then followed longitudinally. Data came from immunoSEQ multiplex PCR; TCRdb stores just in-frame clones and leaves some out. The sample includes about 130,000 clones, around 76% of them seen just once. Germline V gene lookup returns CDR1 MRHNA and CDR2 SNTAGT. The CDR3 consists of 14 residues. V lost 8 bases, J lost 2 bases, and 10 bases lay in between. The sample consisted of peripheral blood. The source is a man older than 75 with COVID-19, enrolled during active disease. The chain combines TRBV6-4 with TRBJ2-6; possible D gene TRBD1, 5 bases. The CDR3 DNA is TGTGCCAGCCCCCCCAGGGCTGGGGCCAACGTCCTGACTTTC. Protein product: CASPPRAGANVLTF.